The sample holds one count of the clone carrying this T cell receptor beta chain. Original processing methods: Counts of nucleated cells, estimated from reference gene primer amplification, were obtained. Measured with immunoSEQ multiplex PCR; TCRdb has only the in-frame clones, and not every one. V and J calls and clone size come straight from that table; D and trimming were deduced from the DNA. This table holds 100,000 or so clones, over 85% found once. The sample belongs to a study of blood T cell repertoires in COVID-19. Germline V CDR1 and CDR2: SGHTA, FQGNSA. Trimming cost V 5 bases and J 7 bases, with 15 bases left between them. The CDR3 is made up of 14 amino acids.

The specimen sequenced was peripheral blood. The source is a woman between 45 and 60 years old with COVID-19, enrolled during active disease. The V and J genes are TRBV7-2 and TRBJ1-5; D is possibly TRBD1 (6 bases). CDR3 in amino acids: CASSAHPGGQPQHF. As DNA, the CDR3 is TGTGCCAGCAGCGCACATCCTGGGGGCCAGCCCCAGCATTTT.